The next 11 T cell receptor beta chains were all read from a single sample in a study of T cells in localized non-small cell lung cancer. Assay used: immunoSEQ multiplex PCR; TCRdb lists only in-frame clones, some missing. Seen here are 10,000 to 12,000 clones, 60% to 75% observed once, and the top ten hold around 29%. This specimen was peripheral blood, taken before any cancer treatment. The receptors here all came from a male donor at least 60 years old with stage I lung adenocarcinoma.

The V call is TRBV4-1, the J call TRBJ1-4; D is uncertain. From germline, CDR1 is MGHRA and CDR2 YSYEKL. V lost 4 bases to trimming and J lost 8 bases, with 20 bases between them. The CDR3 length is 16 residues. CDR3 residues: CASSPSLKNSGEKLFF. CDR3 DNA: TGCGCCAGCAGCCCCTCCCTTAAAAATAGTGGGGAAAAACTGTTTTTT.

This chain joins TRBV28 and TRBJ1-3; 9 bases map to TRBD1. The CDR3 spans 15 residues. Germline V gives CDR1 MDHEN, CDR2 SYDVKM. V trimming: 8 bases; J trimming: 0 bases; junction bases outside the gene matches: 5. This CDR3 is CASGQGTGSGNTIYF. CDR3 nucleotide sequence: TGTGCCAGCGGACAGGGGACGGGCTCTGGAAACACCATATATTTT.

The rearrangement uses TRBV5-1 and TRBJ1-2; 8 bases align to TRBD1. CDR3 length: 13 amino acids. Looked up from germline, CDR1 is SGHRS and CDR2 is YFSETQ. Trimming at V came to 4 bases and at J to 3 bases, leaving 2 bases not matched to a gene. DNA of the CDR3: TGCGCCAGCAGCAAGACAGGGGACTATGGCTACACCTTC. This translates into CASSKTGDYGYTF.

A few counts support this clone. The V gene is TRBV9, the J gene TRBJ1-2, with TRBD1 identical over 11 bases. Trimming removed 4 bases from V and 6 bases from J; junction bases left unmatched: 8. The CDR3 is 15 amino acids. Germline CDR1 and CDR2: SGDLS and YYNGEE. CDR3 loop: CASSPGTGGRNGYTF. Here the CDR3 DNA reads TGTGCCAGCAGCCCCGGGACAGGGGGTAGGAATGGCTACACCTTC.

V gene TRBV6-5 combines with J gene TRBJ1-5, with TRBD1 as a possible D gene (6 bases). Trimming left V 5 bases short and J 6 bases short, with 14 bases between. The CDR3 is 14 amino acids. CDR1 is MNHEY and CDR2 is SVGAGI in the germline V gene. The chain's CDR3 is CASSEMGGRQPQHF. CDR3 nucleotides: TGTGCCAGCAGTGAAATGGGGGGGCGTCAGCCCCAGCATTTT.

CDR3 in DNA: TGCAGCGTTGAAGGGACAGTCAACCAAGAGACCCAGTACTTC. Its protein product is CSVEGTVNQETQYF. The chain employs TRBV29-1 and TRBJ2-5; tentative D call: TRBD1 (6 bases). The CDR3 extends over 14 amino acids. With 1 base removed from V and 0 bases from J, the gap between germline ends came to 9 bases. Germline CDR1 and CDR2: SQVTM and ANQGSEA.

V and J are TRBV18 and TRBJ2-3; tentative D call: TRBD2 (7 bases). This CDR3 region has 16 residues. Germline-derived CDR1 and CDR2 are KGHSH and LQKENI. The germline V and J ends were trimmed by 0 bases and 2 bases, with 12 bases remaining between them. As DNA, the CDR3 is TGTGCCAGCTCACCACCGGCGGGGGCCTCCACAGATACGCAGTATTTT. Its protein is CASSPPAGASTDTQYF.

This clone was observed a few times. The CDR3 loop is CSVVLGEKLFF. Written as DNA, the CDR3 is TGCAGCGTTGTGCTTGGTGAAAAACTGTTTTTT. This chain connects TRBV29-1 to TRBJ1-4; unclear D gene. CDR3 size: 11 residues. V lost 4 bases and J 7 bases, leaving 7 bases between the germline ends. CDR1 is SQVTM, CDR2 ANQGSEA, per germline.

The chain links TRBV28 to TRBJ1-2; no reliable D call. V lost 2 bases and J lost 8, with 15 bases in between. Germline values: CDR1 MDHEN, CDR2 SYDVKM. The CDR3 loop spans 14 amino acids. The DNA for the CDR3 is TGTGCCAGCAGTTTAAGTTTCGGAATTGAGGGCTACACCTTC. Translation gives CASSLSFGIEGYTF.

The rearrangement uses TRBV19 and TRBJ1-2; weak D call: TRBD1 (6 bases). The V end was cut by 4 bases, the J end by 3 bases, with 9 bases between. Germline CDR1 reads LNHDA; CDR2 reads SQIVND (reference sequence). This CDR3 has 13 residues. CDR3 in DNA: TGTGCCAGTAGTAACGACAGGCACTATGGCTACACCTTC. Protein product: CASSNDRHYGYTF.

This clone was seen only a few times. V is TRBV7-8 and J is TRBJ1-5, with TRBD1 matching over 8 bases. There are 17 residues in the CDR3. J gave up 0 bases and V 6 bases, and 10 bases lay outside the gene matches. CDR1 is SGHVS, CDR2 FQNEAQ, per germline. CDR3 residues: CASRPDRGKNSNQPQHF. The CDR3 DNA reads TGTGCCAGCAGACCTGACAGGGGAAAGAATAGCAATCAGCCCCAGCATTTT.